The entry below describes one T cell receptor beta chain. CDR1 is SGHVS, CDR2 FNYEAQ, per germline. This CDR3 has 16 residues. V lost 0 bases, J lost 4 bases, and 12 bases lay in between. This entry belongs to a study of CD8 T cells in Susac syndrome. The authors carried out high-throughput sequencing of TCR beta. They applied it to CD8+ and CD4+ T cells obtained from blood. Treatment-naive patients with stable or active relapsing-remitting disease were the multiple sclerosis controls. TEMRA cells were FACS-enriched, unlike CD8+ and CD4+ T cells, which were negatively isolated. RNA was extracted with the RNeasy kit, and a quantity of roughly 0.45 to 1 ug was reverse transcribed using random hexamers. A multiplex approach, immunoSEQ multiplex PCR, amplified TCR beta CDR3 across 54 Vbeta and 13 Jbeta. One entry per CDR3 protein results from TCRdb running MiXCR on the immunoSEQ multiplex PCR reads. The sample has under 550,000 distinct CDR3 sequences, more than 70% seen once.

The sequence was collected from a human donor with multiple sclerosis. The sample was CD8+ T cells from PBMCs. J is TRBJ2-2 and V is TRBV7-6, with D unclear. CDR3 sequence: CASSLATWAGTGELFF. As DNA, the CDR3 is TGTGCCAGCAGCTTAGCTACTTGGGCAGGCACCGGGGAGCTGTTTTTT.